These 31 T cell receptor beta chains were sequenced from one sample in a study of T cell repertoires in cytomegalovirus infection. TCRdb itself ran the reads through MiXCR, one entry per CDR3 protein. The sample contains fewer than 300,000 distinct CDR3 sequences, about 25% of which appear only once. Sequencing was carried out using PBMCs. The origin of the receptors is a human donor in good health (CMV status not recorded). Some clones in this sample may be carry-over from other donors' samples.

The rearrangement uses TRBV7-2 and TRBJ2-5, with D perhaps TRBD2 (5 bases). The V gene's germline CDR1 is SGHTA and CDR2 FQGNSA. With 1 base removed from V and 4 bases from J, the gap between germline ends came to 13 bases. The CDR3 runs to 15 residues. The CDR3 coding sequence is TGTGCCAGCAGCTTAGGAGAGGGTTGGAGAGAGACCCAGTACTTC. The encoded protein is CASSLGEGWRETQYF.

The rearrangement joins TRBV7-2 to TRBJ2-7; 10 positions match TRBD1. This CDR3 spans 15 amino acids. V lost 4 bases to trimming and J lost 3 bases; unmatched junction nucleotides: 6. Per the germline V gene, CDR1 is SGHTA and CDR2 is FQGNSA. The CDR3 here is CASSSRTGGGYEQYF. CDR3 nucleotides: TGTGCCAGCAGCTCTCGGACAGGGGGTGGCTACGAGCAGTACTTC.

The chain has TRBV28 and TRBJ2-2; 8 nucleotides agree with TRBD1. The junction had 8 bases not matched to a gene; V was cut back by 5 bases and J by 6 bases. The CDR3 totals 15 residues. Germline values: CDR1 MDHEN, CDR2 SYDVKM. The CDR3 region has the DNA TGTGCCAGCAGTCCCAGGCAGGGGGCAGCCGGGGAGCTGTTTTTT. Translating gives CASSPRQGAAGELFF.

This clonotype appeared a few times. The rearrangement uses TRBV12-3 or TRBV12-4 and TRBJ1-4; no clear D. The germline V and J ends were trimmed by 8 bases and 5 bases, with 12 bases remaining between them. This CDR3 has 13 amino acids. The chain's CDR3 is CASLGLGNEKLFF. For the CDR3, the DNA is TGTGCCAGCTTAGGACTGGGGAATGAAAAACTGTTTTTT.

There are many counts of this clonotype. The CDR3 sequence: CASSPDRNSNQPQHF. The DNA of the CDR3 is TGTGCCAGCAGCCCGGACAGGAATAGCAATCAGCCCCAGCATTTT. J is TRBJ1-5 and V is TRBV7-6, with TRBD1 matching 7 bases. Germline trimming cut 5 bases from V and 0 bases from J; bases unmatched to any gene: 4. There are 15 residues in the CDR3. Germline values: CDR1 SGHVS, CDR2 FNYEAQ.

In this sample, this clonotype turned up a few times. The J gene is TRBJ2-7, the V gene TRBV6-2 or TRBV6-3, with D perhaps matching TRBD2 (6 bases). V was pared by 2 bases and J by 3 bases, with 11 bases between. The germline gives CDR1 MNHEY, CDR2 SVGEGT. There are 14 residues in the CDR3. The CDR3 bases are TGTGCCAGCAGTTACCGGGGACTGATCTACGAGCAGTACTTC. Its translation: CASSYRGLIYEQYF.

This clonotype has ten or more counts. This chain uses TRBV7-2 with TRBJ2-1, with 7 positions matching TRBD2. CDR1 SGHTA and CDR2 FQGNSA come from the germline V gene. The junction had 13 bases not matched to a gene; V was cut back by 1 base and J by 7 bases. The CDR3 totals 17 residues. The chain's CDR3 is CASSLVSGRGYGNEQFF. DNA of the CDR3: TGTGCCAGCAGCTTAGTTTCAGGGAGGGGATATGGGAATGAGCAGTTCTTC.

This chain links TRBV10-3 with TRBJ2-2; 7 bases are a match to TRBD1. CDR1 is ENHRY, CDR2 SYGVKD, per germline. The CDR3 runs to 12 residues. V trimming: 10 bases; J trimming: 6 bases; junction bases outside the gene matches: 5. CDR3 residues: CASQTGAGELFF. The CDR3 bases are TGTGCCAGCCAAACAGGGGCCGGGGAGCTGTTTTTT.

V usage is TRBV6-5 and J usage is TRBJ2-2; D gene ambiguous. Trimming left V 0 bases short and J 4 bases short, with 9 bases between. The CDR3 runs 15 residues. In germline, CDR1 is MNHEY, CDR2 SVGAGI. The CDR3, as DNA: TGTGCCAGCAGTTACTCCGAGTCGCGCACCGGGGAGCTGTTTTTT. It is translated as CASSYSESRTGELFF.

The table lists this clonotype with many counts. Its ends do not fully match the called genes, so a read error is possible. This chain uses TRBV7-8 with TRBJ2-7, with 9 bases lining up with TRBD1. This CDR3 spans 17 amino acids. From germline, CDR1 is SGHVS and CDR2 FQNEAQ. CDR3 protein: CASTLFVLGTGSYEQYF. Here the CDR3 DNA reads TGTGCCAGCACCTTATTTGTCCTGGGGACAGGGAGTTACGAGCAGTACTTC.

The rearrangement uses TRBV5-1 and TRBJ2-1; a possible D gene is TRBD2 (6 bases). CDR3 length: 13 amino acids. Germline loops: CDR1 SGHRS, CDR2 YFSETQ. V dropped 5 bases and J dropped 4 bases, with 10 bases sitting between them. CDR3 protein: CASRMRGYNEQFF. CDR3 nucleotide sequence: TGCGCCAGCAGAATGCGGGGATACAATGAGCAGTTCTTC.

This clonotype was observed a handful of times. The chain carries TRBV20-1 and TRBJ2-7; D possibly corresponds to TRBD1 (6 bases). Germline V gene data show CDR1 as DFQATT and CDR2 as SNEGSKA (reference sequence). The CDR3 runs to 14 residues. The germline V and J ends were trimmed by 1 base and 2 bases, with 12 bases remaining between them. Here the CDR3 DNA reads TGCAGTGCTAGAGTCCGGACAGCCCCCTACGAGCAGTACTTC. As protein: CSARVRTAPYEQYF.

This clonotype has at least ten counts. J is TRBJ2-3 and V is TRBV7-2; no clear D gene. Germline V gene data show CDR1 as SGHTA and CDR2 as FQGNSA. CDR3 size: 16 residues. V was clipped by 0 bases and J by 2 bases, with 12 bases between them. The CDR3 protein is CASSLAPGSATDTQYF. In DNA, the CDR3 is TGTGCCAGCAGCTTAGCTCCCGGGTCGGCCACAGATACGCAGTATTTT.

This clonotype was found many times. The chain recombines TRBV7-8 with TRBJ1-6, with TRBD1 as a possible D gene (5 bases). The V and J ends lost 4 bases and 11 bases respectively, with 18 bases between them. CDR1 is SGHVS and CDR2 is FQNEAQ in the germline V gene. The length of the CDR3 is 15 residues. The CDR3: CASSYRRVSGTPLHF. The CDR3 DNA follows: TGTGCCAGCAGCTACAGAAGGGTCTCAGGGACACCCCTCCACTTT.

This clonotype was picked up many times. The V and J genes are TRBV28 and TRBJ1-2; a possible D gene is TRBD1 (5 bases). Trimming stripped 5 bases from V and 5 bases from J, with 6 bases between. This CDR3 spans 11 amino acids. CDR1 MDHEN and CDR2 SYDVKM come from the germline V gene. CDR3 nucleotides: TGTGCCAGCAGTAAGGGGTATGGCTACACCTTC. Protein sequence: CASSKGYGYTF.

In its sample, this clonotype was seen a few times. The genes are TRBV20-1 and TRBJ2-7; no clear D gene. CDR1 DFQATT and CDR2 SNEGSKA come from the germline V gene (reference sequence). V lost 5 bases and J 3 bases, leaving 17 bases between the germline ends. The length of the CDR3 is 14 residues. CDR3 in amino acids: CSARPDAKIYEQYF. The DNA for the CDR3 is TGCAGTGCTCGCCCAGACGCGAAGATCTACGAGCAGTACTTC.

The chain carries TRBV25-1 and TRBJ2-3; the D is unclear. V gave up 10 bases and J gave up 2 bases, with 10 bases separating them. CDR3 length: 12 residues. Germline-derived CDR1 and CDR2 are MGHDK and SYGVNS. The CDR3 reads CATQPYTDTQYF. In nucleotides, the CDR3 is TGTGCCACCCAACCTTACACAGATACGCAGTATTTT.

Points on this clonotype: Since a much larger clone is just one base distant, this may be a read error. The chain combines TRBV7-2 with TRBJ1-1; TRBD1 matches 9 bases. Germline V CDR1 and CDR2: SGHTA, FQGNSA. The CDR3 is 14 amino acids. CDR3 residues: CASSPQGAGTEAVF. In nucleotides, the CDR3 is TGTGCCAGCAGCCCACAGGGGGCGGGAACTGAAGCTGTCTTT.

The chain carries TRBV27 and TRBJ2-1, with D hard to call. In germline, CDR1 is MNHEY, CDR2 SMNVEV (reference sequence). The V end was cut by 8 bases, the J end by 0 bases, with 17 bases between. The CDR3 runs 16 residues. The CDR3 here is CASGYSTRSSYNEQFF. The CDR3 DNA follows: TGTGCCAGCGGCTACTCCACCAGGAGCTCCTACAATGAGCAGTTCTTC.

This clonotype showed up just a few times. The genes are TRBV12-3 or TRBV12-4 and TRBJ2-1; D possibly matches TRBD1 or TRBD2 (5 bases each). The CDR3 totals 12 residues. The V gene lost 3 bases and the J gene lost 8 bases, with 8 bases spanning the gap. DNA for the CDR3: TGTGCCAGCAGTTTGAGGGGAGATGAGCAGTTCTTC. Translated, it gives CASSLRGDEQFF.

This rearrangement joins TRBV7-2 to TRBJ2-5; D perhaps matches TRBD2 (6 bases). The CDR3 sequence is 15 residues long. The germline CDR1 and CDR2 sequences are SGHTA and FQGNSA. V was shortened by 0 bases and J by 10 bases, with 18 bases between the two germline ends. The CDR3 sequence: CASSLARGRAGNQYF. The CDR3 DNA follows: TGTGCCAGCAGCTTAGCGCGGGGACGAGCGGGCAACCAGTACTTC.

In this sample, this clonotype turned up many times. The chain uses TRBV28 and TRBJ1-1; TRBD1 might be the D (5 bases). The CDR3 loop spans 16 amino acids. The V and J ends lost 6 bases and 1 base respectively, with 18 bases between them. Germline assignment: CDR1 MDHEN and CDR2 SYDVKM. The CDR3 here is CASSNAGGFWNTEAFF. CDR3 in DNA: TGTGCCAGCAGCAATGCCGGGGGTTTCTGGAACACTGAAGCTTTCTTT.

This clonotype appeared a few times. The chain links TRBV29-1 to TRBJ1-5; D perhaps matches TRBD1 (5 bases). Looked up from germline, CDR1 is SQVTM and CDR2 is ANQGSEA. This CDR3 is 13 amino acids long. V was cut by 4 bases and J by 6 bases, with 13 bases left in between. The CDR3 loop reads CSVVVAGGQPQHF. The CDR3 bases are TGCAGCGTTGTGGTGGCGGGGGGTCAGCCCCAGCATTTT.

The chain employs TRBV6-6 and TRBJ2-7, with TRBD2 identical over 13 bases. Germline CDR1 reads MNHNY; CDR2 reads SVGAGI (reference sequence). V lost 6 bases to trimming and J lost 2 bases; unmatched junction nucleotides: 13. The CDR3 covers 18 residues. The CDR3 coding sequence is TGTGCCAGCAGGCGACCGGGACTAGCGGGACTGGCCCCCTACGAGCAGTACGTC. This sequence encodes CASRRPGLAGLAPYEQYV.

The CDR3 protein is CSGTRATRINEQFF. In nucleotides, the CDR3 is TGCAGCGGAACCCGCGCGACAAGGATCAATGAGCAGTTCTTC. The chain joins TRBV29-1 to TRBJ2-1, with no clear D. This CDR3 spans 14 amino acids. V was trimmed by 7 bases and J by 6 bases, leaving 19 bases between them. In germline, CDR1 is SQVTM, CDR2 ANQGSEA.

This clonotype appeared a few times. The genes are TRBV7-3 and TRBJ2-3; D is unclear. V shed 6 bases and J shed 2 bases, with 9 bases lying between them. The length of the CDR3 is 13 residues. Germline CDR1 and CDR2: SGHTA and FQGTGA. CDR3 bases: TGTGCCAGCAGGTCGCCATTCACAGATACGCAGTATTTT. Residues: CASRSPFTDTQYF.

The chain joins TRBV7-6 to TRBJ2-7; D is perhaps TRBD1 (5 bases). The CDR3 runs to 13 residues. Germline V gene data show CDR1 as SGHVS and CDR2 as FNYEAQ. Trimming shortened V by 1 base and J by 7 bases, and 11 bases separated the two germline ends. CDR3 coding DNA: TGTGCCAGCAGCTTAGTCGCACAGGTTGAGCAGTACTTC. This translates into CASSLVAQVEQYF.

V and J are TRBV12-5 and TRBJ2-1; 8 nucleotides line up with TRBD2. V was pared by 5 bases and J by 9 bases, with 6 bases of the junction left unmatched. Germline assignment: CDR1 LGHNT and CDR2 FRNRAP. The CDR3 length is 13 residues. CDR3 sequence reads: CASGILAAAEQFF. The CDR3 bases are TGTGCTAGTGGTATACTAGCGGCGGCTGAGCAGTTCTTC. Looking up the rest from reference TRBV12-5 and TRBJ2-1 gives the full variable domain: DARVTQTPRHKVTEMGQEVTMRCQPILGHNTVFWYRQTMMQGLELLAYFRNRAPLDDSGMPKDRFSAEMPDATLATLKIQPSEPRDSAVYFCASGILAAAEQFFGPGTRLTVL.

In this sample, this clonotype turned up a few times. The chain carries TRBV29-1 and TRBJ2-7; 12 nucleotides agree with TRBD2. Germline lookup yields CDR1 SQVTM and CDR2 ANQGSEA. V lost 3 bases, J lost 4 bases, and 13 bases stayed unmatched. The CDR3 spans 17 residues. The CDR3 here is CSVDGVTSGSRRYEQYF. The CDR3 DNA sequence: TGCAGCGTTGATGGGGTGACTAGCGGGAGTCGAAGGTACGAGCAGTACTTC.

This clonotype showed up just a few times. The rearrangement links TRBV29-1 to TRBJ2-7, with D perhaps TRBD1 (6 bases). This CDR3 region has 12 residues. Germline values: CDR1 SQVTM, CDR2 ANQGSEA. Trimming removed 7 bases at V and 3 bases at J, with 13 bases between. In DNA form, the CDR3 reads TGCAGCGGTCGGACAGAGGGCTACGAGCAGTACTTC. Its protein is CSGRTEGYEQYF.

This clonotype was counted a few times. The V call is TRBV3-1, the J call TRBJ2-3, with TRBD2 matching 14 bases. Germline V gene lookup returns CDR1 LGHDT and CDR2 YNNKEL (reference sequence). V lost 0 bases and J lost 1; bases outside the gene matches: 3. The CDR3 is made up of 18 amino acids. The CDR3 DNA reads TGTGCCAGCAGCCAAGACGCGACTAGCGGGGGGGGCACAGATACGCAGTATTTT. Translation gives CASSQDATSGGGTDTQYF.